The present T cell receptor beta chain was sequenced within a study of T cell changes during pregnancy in multiple sclerosis. TCRdb keeps only in-frame clones here, not all; method: immunoSEQ multiplex PCR. In the table there are 90,000 to 95,000 clones, approximately 94% of which are singletons. V was clipped by 4 bases and J by 1 base; unmatched bases: 7. This CDR3 contains 15 residues. Germline V gene data show CDR1 as SGHNT and CDR2 as YYREEE (reference sequence). The clonotype originates from a female donor with multiple sclerosis, enrolled in a pregnancy study. V is TRBV5-4 and J is TRBJ1-1; TRBD1 matches 7 bases. The starting material was peripheral blood, obtained in the third trimester of pregnancy. The CDR3 region has the DNA TGTGCCAGCAGCCCGCGGACAGGAGCGAACACTGAAGCTTTCTTT. Its protein product is CASSPRTGANTEAFF.